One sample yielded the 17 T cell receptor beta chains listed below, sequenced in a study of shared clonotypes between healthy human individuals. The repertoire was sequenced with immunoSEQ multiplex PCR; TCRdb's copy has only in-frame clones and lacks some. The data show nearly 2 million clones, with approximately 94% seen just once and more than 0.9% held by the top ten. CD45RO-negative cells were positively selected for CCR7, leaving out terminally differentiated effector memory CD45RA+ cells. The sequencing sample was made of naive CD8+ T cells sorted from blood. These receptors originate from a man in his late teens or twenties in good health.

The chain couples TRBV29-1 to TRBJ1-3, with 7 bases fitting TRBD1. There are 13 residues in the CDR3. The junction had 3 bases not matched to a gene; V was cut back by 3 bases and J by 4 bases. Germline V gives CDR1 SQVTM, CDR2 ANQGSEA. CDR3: CSVDSGQGNTIYF. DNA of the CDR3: TGCAGCGTTGATTCGGGACAGGGAAACACCATATATTTT.

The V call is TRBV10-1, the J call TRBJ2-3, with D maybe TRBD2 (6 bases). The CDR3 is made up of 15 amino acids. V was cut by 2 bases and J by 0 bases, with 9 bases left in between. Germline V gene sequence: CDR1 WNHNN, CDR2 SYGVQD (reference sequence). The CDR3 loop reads CASSETSWSTDTQYF. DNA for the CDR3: TGCGCCAGCAGTGAGACTAGCTGGAGCACAGATACGCAGTATTTT.

CDR3 nucleotides: TGCAGCTCGTCACAGGGTAGAGGGGGCGAGCAGTACTTC. This sequence encodes CSSSQGRGGEQYF. This chain links TRBV29-1 with TRBJ2-7; a weak D match, TRBD1 (6 bases). The V gene's germline CDR1 is SQVTM and CDR2 ANQGSEA. The CDR3 spans 13 residues. V dropped 8 bases and J dropped 6 bases, with 20 bases sitting between them.

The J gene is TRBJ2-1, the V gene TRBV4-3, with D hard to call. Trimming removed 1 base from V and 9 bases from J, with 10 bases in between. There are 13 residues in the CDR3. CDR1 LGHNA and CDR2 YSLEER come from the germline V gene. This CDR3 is CASSQVTGAEQFF. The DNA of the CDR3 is TGCGCCAGCAGCCAAGTTACGGGTGCTGAGCAGTTCTTC.

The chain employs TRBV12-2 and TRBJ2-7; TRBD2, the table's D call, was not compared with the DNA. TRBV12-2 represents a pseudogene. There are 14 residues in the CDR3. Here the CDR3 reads CASLCSGRSHEQYF. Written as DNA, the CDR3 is TGTGCAAGTCTTTGTAGCGGGAGATCACACGAGCAGTACTTC.

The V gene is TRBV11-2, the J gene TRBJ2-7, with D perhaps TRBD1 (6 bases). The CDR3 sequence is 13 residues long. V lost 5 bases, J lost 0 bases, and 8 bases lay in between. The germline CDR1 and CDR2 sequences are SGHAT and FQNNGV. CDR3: CASSGTLSYEQYF. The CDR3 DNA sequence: TGTGCCAGCAGCGGGACACTCTCCTACGAGCAGTACTTC.

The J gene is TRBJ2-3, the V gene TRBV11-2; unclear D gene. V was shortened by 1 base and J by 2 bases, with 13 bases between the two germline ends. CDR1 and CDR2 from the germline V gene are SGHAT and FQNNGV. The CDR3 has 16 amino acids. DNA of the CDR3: TGTGCCAGCAGCTTAGGGCCAAGGGCCCCCACAGATACGCAGTATTTT. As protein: CASSLGPRAPTDTQYF.

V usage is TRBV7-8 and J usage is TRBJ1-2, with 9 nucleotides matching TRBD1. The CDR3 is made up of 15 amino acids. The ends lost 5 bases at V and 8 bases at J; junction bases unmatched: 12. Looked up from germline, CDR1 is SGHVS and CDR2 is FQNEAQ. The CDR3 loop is CASSHRDRVPEGYTF. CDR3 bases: TGTGCCAGCAGCCACCGGGACAGGGTACCGGAAGGCTACACCTTC.

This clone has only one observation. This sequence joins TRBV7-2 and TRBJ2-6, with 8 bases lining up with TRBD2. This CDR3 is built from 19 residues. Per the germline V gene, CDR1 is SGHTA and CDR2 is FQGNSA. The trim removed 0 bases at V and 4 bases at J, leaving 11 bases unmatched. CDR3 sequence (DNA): TGTGCCAGCAGCTTAGCGCTAGGAGCGGGAGAATCCGGGGCCAACGTCCTGACTTTC. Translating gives CASSLALGAGESGANVLTF.

This CDR3 is CASAFFGQGTEAFF. The CDR3 nucleotides read TGTGCCAGCGCTTTTTTTGGACAGGGGACTGAAGCTTTCTTT. The J gene is TRBJ1-1, the V gene TRBV7-9, with 9 bases matching TRBD1. Per the germline V gene, CDR1 is SEHNR and CDR2 is FQNEAQ (reference sequence). V was pared by 8 bases and J by 5 bases, with 9 bases of the junction left unmatched. This CDR3 spans 14 amino acids.

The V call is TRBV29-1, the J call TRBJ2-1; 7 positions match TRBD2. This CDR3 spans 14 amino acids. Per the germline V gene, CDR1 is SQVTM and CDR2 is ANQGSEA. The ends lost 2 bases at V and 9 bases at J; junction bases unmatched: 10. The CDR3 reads CSVEWDWLAVEQFF. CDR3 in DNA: TGCAGCGTTGAATGGGACTGGCTAGCGGTTGAGCAGTTCTTC.

In nucleotides, the CDR3 is TGTGCCAGCAGCTGGATGACAGGGACGGTTCATGAAAAACTGTTTTTT. Translation gives CASSWMTGTVHEKLFF. The chain employs TRBV5-8 and TRBJ1-4; 7 bases match TRBD1. The CDR3 is 16 residues long. Germline V gives CDR1 SGHTS, CDR2 YDEGEE. Unmatched junction bases numbered 11, after V lost 3 bases and J lost 6 bases.

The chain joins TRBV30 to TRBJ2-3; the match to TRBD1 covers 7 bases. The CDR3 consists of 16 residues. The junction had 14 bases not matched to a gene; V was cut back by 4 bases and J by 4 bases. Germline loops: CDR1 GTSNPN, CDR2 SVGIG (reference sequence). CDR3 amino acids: CAWTTSPRQGPDTQYF. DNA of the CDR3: TGTGCCTGGACCACCTCCCCCCGACAGGGACCAGATACGCAGTATTTT.

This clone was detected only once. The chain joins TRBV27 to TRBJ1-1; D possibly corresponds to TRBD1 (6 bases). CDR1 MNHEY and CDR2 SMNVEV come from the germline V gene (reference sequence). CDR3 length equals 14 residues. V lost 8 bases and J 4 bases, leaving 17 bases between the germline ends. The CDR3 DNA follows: TGTGCCAGCTCCTTTACGGGGGCGGTCACTGAAGCTTTCTTT. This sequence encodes CASSFTGAVTEAFF.

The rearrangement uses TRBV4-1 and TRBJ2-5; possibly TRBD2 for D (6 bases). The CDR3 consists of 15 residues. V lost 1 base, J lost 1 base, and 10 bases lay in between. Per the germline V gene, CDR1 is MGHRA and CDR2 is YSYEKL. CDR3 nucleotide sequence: TGCGCCAGCAGCCAAGTAGGAGGGGCCCAAGAGACCCAGTACTTC. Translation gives CASSQVGGAQETQYF.

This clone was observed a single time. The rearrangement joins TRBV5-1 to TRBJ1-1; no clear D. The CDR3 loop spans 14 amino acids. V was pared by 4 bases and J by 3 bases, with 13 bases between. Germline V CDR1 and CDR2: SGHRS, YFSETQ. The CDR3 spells CASSETSQDTEAFF. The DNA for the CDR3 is TGCGCCAGCAGCGAAACTTCTCAGGACACTGAAGCTTTCTTT.

This CDR3 is CASSEGEVIRETQYF. The CDR3 region has the DNA TGTGCCAGCAGTGAAGGCGAGGTAATCAGGGAGACCCAGTACTTC. The chain employs TRBV25-1 and TRBJ2-5, with D unresolved. The CDR3 totals 15 residues. Trimming took off 2 bases at V and 5 bases at J, with 15 bases between the two ends. Germline lookup yields CDR1 MGHDK and CDR2 SYGVNS.